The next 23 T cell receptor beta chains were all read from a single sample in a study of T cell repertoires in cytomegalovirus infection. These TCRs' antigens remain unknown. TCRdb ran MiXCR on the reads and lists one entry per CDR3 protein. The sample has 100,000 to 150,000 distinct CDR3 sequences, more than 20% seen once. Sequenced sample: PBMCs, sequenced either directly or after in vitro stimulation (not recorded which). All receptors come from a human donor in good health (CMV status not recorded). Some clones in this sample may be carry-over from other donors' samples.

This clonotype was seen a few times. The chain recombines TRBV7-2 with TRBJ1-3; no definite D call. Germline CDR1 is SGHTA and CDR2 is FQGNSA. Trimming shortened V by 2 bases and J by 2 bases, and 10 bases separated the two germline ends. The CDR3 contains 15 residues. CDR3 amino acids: CASSLSDFPGNTIYF. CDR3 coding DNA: TGTGCCAGCAGCTTATCGGACTTTCCTGGAAACACCATATATTTT.

The CDR3 sequence is CASSRTSGSAPGETQYF. The CDR3 DNA sequence: TGTGCCAGCAGCCGGACTAGCGGGAGCGCCCCAGGGGAGACCCAGTACTTC. The chain joins TRBV7-9 to TRBJ2-5, with 13 bases identical to TRBD2. CDR3 length: 17 residues. Germline CDR1 is SEHNR and CDR2 is FQNEAQ (reference sequence). V trimming: 5 bases; J trimming: 5 bases; junction bases outside the gene matches: 11.

The CDR3: CASSSPWGGGSGQETQYF. Here the CDR3 DNA reads TGTGCCAGCAGCTCACCGTGGGGGGGCGGGAGTGGCCAAGAGACCCAGTACTTC. V gene TRBV7-2 combines with J gene TRBJ2-5; D might be TRBD2 (7 bases). V was clipped by 4 bases and J by 1 base, with 22 bases between them. Germline V gene sequence: CDR1 SGHTA, CDR2 FQGNSA. This CDR3 spans 18 amino acids.

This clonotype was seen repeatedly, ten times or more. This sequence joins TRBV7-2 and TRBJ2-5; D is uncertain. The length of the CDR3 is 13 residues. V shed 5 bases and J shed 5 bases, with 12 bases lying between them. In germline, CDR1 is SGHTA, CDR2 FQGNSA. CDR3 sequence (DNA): TGTGCCAGCAGCCCACCGGCCTTTGAGACCCAGTACTTC. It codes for CASSPPAFETQYF.

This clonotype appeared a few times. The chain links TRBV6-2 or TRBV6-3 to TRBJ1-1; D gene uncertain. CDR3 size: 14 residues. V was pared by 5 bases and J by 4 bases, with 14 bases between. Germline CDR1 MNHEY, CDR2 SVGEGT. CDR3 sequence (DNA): TGTGCCAGCAGTCACACCACCTTGGTCACTGAAGCTTTCTTT. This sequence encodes CASSHTTLVTEAFF.

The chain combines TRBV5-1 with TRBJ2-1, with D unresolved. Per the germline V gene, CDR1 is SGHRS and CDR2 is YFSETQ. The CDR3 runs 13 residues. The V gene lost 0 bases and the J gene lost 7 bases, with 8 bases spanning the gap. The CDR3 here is CASSLEQGNEQFF. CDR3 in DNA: TGCGCCAGCAGCTTGGAACAAGGAAATGAGCAGTTCTTC.

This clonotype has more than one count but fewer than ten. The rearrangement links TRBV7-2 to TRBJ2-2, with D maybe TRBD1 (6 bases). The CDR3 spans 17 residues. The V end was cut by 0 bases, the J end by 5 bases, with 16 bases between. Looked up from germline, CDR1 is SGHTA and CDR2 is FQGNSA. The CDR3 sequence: CASSLARQVGETGELFF. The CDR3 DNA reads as TGTGCCAGCAGCTTAGCGAGACAGGTCGGGGAGACCGGGGAGCTGTTTTTT.

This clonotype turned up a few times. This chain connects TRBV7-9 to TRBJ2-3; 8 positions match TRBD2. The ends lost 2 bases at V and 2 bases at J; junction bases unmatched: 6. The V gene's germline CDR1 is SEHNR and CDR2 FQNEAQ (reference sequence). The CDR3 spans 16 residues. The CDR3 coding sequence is TGTGCCAGCAGCTTAATCAGCGGGAGAAACACAGATACGCAGTATTTT. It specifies CASSLISGRNTDTQYF.

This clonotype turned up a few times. CDR3 residues: CASSYTGGTQPQHF. The CDR3 DNA reads TGTGCCAGCAGTTATACAGGGGGCACTCAGCCCCAGCATTTT. J is TRBJ1-5 and V is TRBV12-3 or TRBV12-4; 9 positions agree with TRBD1. CDR3 length: 14 amino acids. The J segment lost 6 bases and the V segment lost 4 bases, leaving 4 bases of the junction unmatched.

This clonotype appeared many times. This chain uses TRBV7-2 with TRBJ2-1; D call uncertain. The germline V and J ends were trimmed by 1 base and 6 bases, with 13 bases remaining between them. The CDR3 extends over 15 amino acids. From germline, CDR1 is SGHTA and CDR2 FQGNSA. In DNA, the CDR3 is TGTGCCAGCAGCTTAGTCGCAGGTACGGTCAATGAGCAGTTCTTC. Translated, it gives CASSLVAGTVNEQFF. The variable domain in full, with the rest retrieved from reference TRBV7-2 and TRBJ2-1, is GAGVSQSPSNKVTEKGKDVELRCDPISGHTALYWYRQSLGQGLEFLIYFQGNSAPDKSGLPSDRFSAERTGGSVSTLTIQRTQQEDSAVYLCASSLVAGTVNEQFFGPGTRLTVL.

The CDR3 loop reads CATRGGNTDTQYF. CDR3 nucleotides: TGTGCCACCCGGGGGGGGAACACAGATACGCAGTATTTT. The rearrangement uses TRBV15 and TRBJ2-3; 8 bases align to TRBD2. CDR1 and CDR2 from the germline V gene are LNHNV and YYDKDF (reference sequence). The V gene end was trimmed by 8 bases and the J gene end by 2 bases; junction bases not matched to a gene: 3. CDR3 length: 13 amino acids.

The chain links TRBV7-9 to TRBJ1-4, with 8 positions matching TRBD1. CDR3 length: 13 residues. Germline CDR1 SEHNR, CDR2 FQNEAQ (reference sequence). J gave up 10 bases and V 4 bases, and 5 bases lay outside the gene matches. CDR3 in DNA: TGTGCCAGCAGCTCGGACAGGGCAGGAAAACTGTTTTTT. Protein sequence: CASSSDRAGKLFF.

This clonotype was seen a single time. CDR3 region: CASSYGTLKPNYGYTF. The CDR3 region has the DNA TGTGCCAGCAGTTACGGGACGCTAAAACCAAACTATGGCTACACCTTC. V and J are TRBV6-5 and TRBJ1-2, with a tentative D call TRBD1 (5 bases). The germline V gene encodes CDR1 MNHEY and CDR2 SVGAGI. Trimming shortened V by 2 bases and J by 2 bases, and 15 bases separated the two germline ends. The CDR3 totals 16 residues.

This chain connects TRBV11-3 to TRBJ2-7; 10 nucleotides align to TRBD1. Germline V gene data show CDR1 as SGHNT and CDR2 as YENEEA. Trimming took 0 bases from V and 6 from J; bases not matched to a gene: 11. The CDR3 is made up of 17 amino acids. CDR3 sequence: CASSLDATGTGVSEQYV. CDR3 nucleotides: TGTGCCAGCAGCTTAGACGCTACCGGGACAGGGGTTTCCGAGCAGTACGTC.

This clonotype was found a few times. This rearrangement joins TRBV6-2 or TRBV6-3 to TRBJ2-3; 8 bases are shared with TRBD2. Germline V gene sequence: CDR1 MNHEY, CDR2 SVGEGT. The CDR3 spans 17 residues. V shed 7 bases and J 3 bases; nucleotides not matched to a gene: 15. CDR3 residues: CASTRLPSGSRTDTQYF. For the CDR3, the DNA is TGTGCCAGCACCCGTCTACCCAGCGGGAGTCGAACAGATACGCAGTATTTT.

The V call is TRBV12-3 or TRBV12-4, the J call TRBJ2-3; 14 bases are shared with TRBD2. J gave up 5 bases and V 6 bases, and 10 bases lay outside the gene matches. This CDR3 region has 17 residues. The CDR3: CASSPGTSGGPGDTQYF. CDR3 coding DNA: TGTGCCAGCAGCCCCGGGACTAGCGGGGGACCGGGAGATACGCAGTATTTT.

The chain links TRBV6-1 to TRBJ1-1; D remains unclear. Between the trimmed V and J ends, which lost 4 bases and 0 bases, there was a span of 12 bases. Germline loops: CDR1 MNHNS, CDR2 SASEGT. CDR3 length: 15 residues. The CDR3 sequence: CASSVSGGMNTEAFF. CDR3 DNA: TGTGCCAGCAGTGTCTCCGGCGGCATGAACACTGAAGCTTTCTTT.

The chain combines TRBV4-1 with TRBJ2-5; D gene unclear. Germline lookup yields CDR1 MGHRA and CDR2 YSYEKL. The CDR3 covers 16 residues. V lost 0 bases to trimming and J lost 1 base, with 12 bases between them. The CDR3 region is CASSQDMGSIQETQYF. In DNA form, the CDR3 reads TGCGCCAGCAGCCAAGATATGGGCAGCATCCAAGAGACCCAGTACTTC.

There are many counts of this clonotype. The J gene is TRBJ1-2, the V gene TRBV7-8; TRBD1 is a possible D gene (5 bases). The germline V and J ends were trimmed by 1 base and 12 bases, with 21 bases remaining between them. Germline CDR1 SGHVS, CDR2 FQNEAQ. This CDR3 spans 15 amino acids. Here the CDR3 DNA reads TGTGCCAGCAGCTTAGGTCAGGGAGCAATCCATGGAGACACCTTC. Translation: CASSLGQGAIHGDTF.

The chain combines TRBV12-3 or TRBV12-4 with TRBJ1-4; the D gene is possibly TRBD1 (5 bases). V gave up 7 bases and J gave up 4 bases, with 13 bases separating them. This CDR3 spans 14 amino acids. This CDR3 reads CASNLGLGNEKLFF. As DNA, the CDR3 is TGTGCCAGCAACTTGGGGCTGGGTAATGAAAAACTGTTTTTT.

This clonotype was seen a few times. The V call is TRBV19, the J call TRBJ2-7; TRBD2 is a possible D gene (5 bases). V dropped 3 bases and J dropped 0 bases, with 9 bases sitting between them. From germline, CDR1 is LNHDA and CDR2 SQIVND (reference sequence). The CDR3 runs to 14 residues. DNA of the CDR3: TGTGCCAGTAGTATCGGGGTAAGCTCCTACGAGCAGTACTTC. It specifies CASSIGVSSYEQYF. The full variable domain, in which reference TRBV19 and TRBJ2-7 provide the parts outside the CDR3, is DGGITQSPKYLFRKEGQNVTLSCEQNLNHDAMYWYRQDPGQGLRLIYYSQIVNDFQKGDIAEGYSVSREKKESFPLTVTSAQKNPTAFYLCASSIGVSSYEQYFGPGTRLTVT.

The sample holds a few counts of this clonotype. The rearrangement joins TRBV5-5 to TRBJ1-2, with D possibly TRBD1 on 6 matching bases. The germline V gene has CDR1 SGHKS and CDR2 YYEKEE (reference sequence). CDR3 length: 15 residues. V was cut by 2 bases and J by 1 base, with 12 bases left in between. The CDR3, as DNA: TGTGCCAGCAGCTTCGACAGGCATCTTAACTATGGCTACACCTTC. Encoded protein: CASSFDRHLNYGYTF. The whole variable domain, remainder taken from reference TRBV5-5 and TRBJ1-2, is DAGVTQSPTHLIKTRGQQVTLRCSPISGHKSVSWYQQVLGQGPQFIFQYYEKEERGRGNFPDRFSARQFPNYSSELNVNALLLGDSALYLCASSFDRHLNYGYTFGSGTRLTVV.

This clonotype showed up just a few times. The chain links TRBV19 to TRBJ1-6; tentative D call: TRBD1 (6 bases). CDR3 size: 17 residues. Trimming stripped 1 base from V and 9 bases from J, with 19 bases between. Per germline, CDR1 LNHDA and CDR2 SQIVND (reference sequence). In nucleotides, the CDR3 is TGTGCCAGTAGTATAGCGGTAACCGGGACACGGTCTTCACCCCTCCACTTT. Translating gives CASSIAVTGTRSSPLHF.